These 29 T cell receptor beta chains were all obtained from the same sample, sequenced in a study of cytomegalovirus exposure and HLA in healthy donors. The PCR used 60 Vbeta and 13 Jbeta primers. Data came from immunoSEQ multiplex PCR; TCRdb stores just in-frame clones and leaves some out. The sample lists more than 200,000 clones, around 83% seen once, with approximately 1.5% in the top ten. Sequencing was done on a sample of PBMCs. All receptors derive from a girl aged 5-17 years in good health and CMV-seronegative.

The chain has TRBV28 and TRBJ1-2; D perhaps matches TRBD1 (6 bases). This CDR3 has 15 amino acids. Germline loops: CDR1 MDHEN, CDR2 SYDVKM. The V and J ends lost 2 bases and 5 bases respectively, with 15 bases between them. CDR3 nucleotides: TGTGCCAGCAGTTTAACCCGATCAGGGGATTATGGCTACACCTTC. It yields the protein CASSLTRSGDYGYTF.

The gene calls are TRBV7-9 and TRBJ2-1, with TRBD1 matching over 9 bases. The CDR3 is made up of 15 amino acids. The V segment lost 5 bases and the J segment 5 bases; nucleotides outside the gene matches: 7. Germline CDR1 SEHNR, CDR2 FQNEAQ (reference sequence). CDR3 bases: TGTGCCAGCAGCACCGGGACAGGGAAAGACAATGAGCAGTTCTTC. Its protein product is CASSTGTGKDNEQFF.

This clone was detected only a few times. This sequence joins TRBV18 and TRBJ1-1; TRBD1 is a possible D gene (5 bases). This CDR3 has 15 residues. Per the germline V gene, CDR1 is KGHSH and CDR2 is LQKENI. V lost 1 base, J lost 0 bases, and 9 bases lay in between. The CDR3 reads CASSPLDRMNTEAFF. CDR3 DNA: TGTGCCAGCTCACCACTCGACAGAATGAACACTGAAGCTTTCTTT.

The chain carries TRBV7-2 and TRBJ1-5; D is unclear. This CDR3 comprises 14 residues. V shed 4 bases and J shed 6 bases, with 13 bases lying between them. Germline V CDR1 and CDR2: SGHTA, FQGNSA. The CDR3 spells CASSSARGSQPQHF. CDR3 in DNA: TGTGCCAGCAGCTCCGCCCGGGGTTCTCAGCCCCAGCATTTT.

The rearrangement links TRBV28 to TRBJ1-2; 7 bases are shared with TRBD1. J lost 8 bases, V lost 6 bases, and 15 bases had no gene match. The V gene's germline CDR1 is MDHEN and CDR2 SYDVKM. The CDR3 is 15 amino acids. CDR3 DNA sequence: TGTGCCAGCAGGACGACCAGACAGGGCCGCTTGGGCTACACCTTC. Amino acids: CASRTTRQGRLGYTF.

The chain links TRBV6-4 to TRBJ2-2; 7 nucleotides match TRBD1. The V segment lost 0 bases and the J segment 0 bases; nucleotides outside the gene matches: 1. Germline loops: CDR1 MRHNA, CDR2 SNTAGT. This CDR3 spans 16 amino acids. As DNA, the CDR3 is TGTGCCAGCAGTGACTCAGGGGGCACGAACACCGGGGAGCTGTTTTTT. Translating it yields CASSDSGGTNTGELFF.

The rearrangement joins TRBV10-3 to TRBJ1-1; possible D gene TRBD1, 6 bases. The CDR3 covers 12 residues. Deletions cut 11 bases from V and 2 bases from J, with 12 bases between. Germline V CDR1 and CDR2: ENHRY, SYGVKD. Here the CDR3 reads CASGQTNTEAFF. Here the CDR3 DNA reads TGTGCCTCAGGACAGACCAACACTGAAGCTTTCTTT.

The V call is TRBV18, the J call TRBJ1-2, with 9 bases aligning to TRBD1. The germline V gene has CDR1 KGHSH and CDR2 LQKENI. J gave up 2 bases and V 4 bases, and 17 bases lay outside the gene matches. CDR3 length: 19 amino acids. CDR3: CASSLLPGQGAPSNYGYTF. CDR3 DNA: TGTGCCAGCTCACTCTTACCGGGACAGGGTGCACCCTCGAACTATGGCTACACCTTC.

V is TRBV9 and J is TRBJ2-7, with TRBD1 identical over 11 bases. Per the germline V gene, CDR1 is SGDLS and CDR2 is YYNGEE. The length of the CDR3 is 14 residues. V was clipped by 4 bases and J by 5 bases; unmatched bases: 5. CDR3 nucleotide sequence: TGTGCCAGCAGCCCCTGGACAGGGGGCAACGAGCAGTACTTC. Protein product: CASSPWTGGNEQYF.

V and J are TRBV6-5 and TRBJ2-7; 10 bases line up with TRBD1. The CDR3 has 13 residues. Germline CDR1 is MNHEY and CDR2 is SVGAGI. V was pared by 6 bases and J by 2 bases, with 1 base of the junction left unmatched. In DNA form, the CDR3 reads TGTGCCAGCAGAGGGACAGGGGCCTACGAGCAGTACTTC. As protein: CASRGTGAYEQYF.

The chain combines TRBV28 with TRBJ2-7, with 8 bases that match TRBD2. This CDR3 spans 14 amino acids. V shed 2 bases and J 6 bases; nucleotides not matched to a gene: 6. The V gene's germline CDR1 is MDHEN and CDR2 SYDVKM. The CDR3 sequence: CASSLRGGTGEQYF. The CDR3, as DNA: TGTGCCAGCAGTTTACGCGGGGGGACCGGCGAGCAGTACTTC.

The V call is TRBV27, the J call TRBJ1-1; TRBD1 matches at 12 bases. CDR3 size: 14 residues. The germline V gene encodes CDR1 MNHEY and CDR2 SMNVEV (reference sequence). V lost 5 bases, J lost 7 bases, and 5 bases stayed unmatched. Written as DNA, the CDR3 is TGTGCCAGCAGTCCAAGGGACAGGGGGCTTGAAGCTTTCTTT. It encodes CASSPRDRGLEAFF.

The chain combines TRBV2 with TRBJ2-2; maybe TRBD2 (5 bases). Germline V gene data show CDR1 as SNHLY and CDR2 as FYNNEI. The V end lost 2 bases, the J end lost 1 base, and 8 bases lay between the germline ends. The CDR3 contains 15 residues. CDR3 region: CASSENSVNTGELFF. The CDR3 nucleotides read TGTGCCAGCAGTGAAAATAGCGTGAACACCGGGGAGCTGTTTTTT.

V and J are TRBV4-3 and TRBJ1-2; 8 bases are a match to TRBD1. Trimming took 0 bases from V and 4 from J; bases not matched to a gene: 1. CDR3 length: 14 residues. Germline loops: CDR1 LGHNA, CDR2 YSLEER. Here the CDR3 DNA reads TGCGCCAGCAGCCAAGAGACAGGGGTCTATGGCTACACCTTC. This gives the protein CASSQETGVYGYTF.

The chain joins TRBV6-5 to TRBJ1-1, with D perhaps TRBD1 (6 bases). This CDR3 region has 14 residues. Per the germline V gene, CDR1 is MNHEY and CDR2 is SVGAGI. V shed 4 bases and J shed 5 bases, with 14 bases lying between them. The CDR3 nucleotides are TGTGCCAGCAGTTGGGAGGGGGGTCGGACTGAAGCTTTCTTT. It translates to CASSWEGGRTEAFF.

The rearrangement links TRBV10-1 to TRBJ2-3; 9 nucleotides match TRBD1. Germline assignment: CDR1 WNHNN and CDR2 SYGVQD (reference sequence). CDR3 length: 16 amino acids. Trimming took 0 bases from V and 6 from J; bases not matched to a gene: 7. The CDR3 DNA is TGCGCCAGCAGTGAGTCTGAACAGGGGGCAAGGGATACGCAGTATTTT. It translates to CASSESEQGARDTQYF.

The gene calls are TRBV7-6 and TRBJ2-7, with D possibly matching TRBD1 (6 bases). The CDR3 has 17 residues. Germline-derived CDR1 and CDR2 are SGHVS and FNYEAQ. Trimming left V 1 base short and J 3 bases short, with 19 bases between. CDR3 nucleotide sequence: TGTGCCAGCAGCTTAGAAGTGATGGGGCCACAGGGCTACGAGCAGTACTTC. Translation: CASSLEVMGPQGYEQYF. Combining the CDR3 with reference TRBV7-6 and TRBJ2-7 gives the whole variable domain GAGVSQSPRYKVTKRGQDVALRCDPISGHVSLYWYRQALGQGPEFLTYFNYEAQQDKSGLPNDRFSAERPEGSISTLTIQRTEQRDSAMYRCASSLEVMGPQGYEQYFGPGTRLTVT.

For this clone: Germline is not matched at one junction end, which may reflect a read error. The chain couples TRBV7-9 to TRBJ2-1; 10 bases are shared with TRBD2. Germline CDR1 reads SEHNR; CDR2 reads FQNEAQ (reference sequence). This CDR3 has 15 amino acids. CDR3 coding DNA: TGTGCCAGCAGCCTAGCGGGAGCCCGGCACAATGAGCAGTTCTTC. Translation gives CASSLAGARHNEQFF.

The chain uses TRBV28 and TRBJ1-3, with D uncertain. From germline, CDR1 is MDHEN and CDR2 SYDVKM. The CDR3 sequence is 14 residues long. Trimming left V 5 bases short and J 0 bases short, with 8 bases between. The CDR3 DNA is TGTGCCAGCAGTACCAGACACTCTGGAAACACCATATATTTT. This codes for CASSTRHSGNTIYF.

This chain joins TRBV6-4 and TRBJ1-1; unclear D gene. Germline lookup yields CDR1 MRHNA and CDR2 SNTAGT. The CDR3 is made up of 13 amino acids. Trimming stripped 5 bases from V and 10 bases from J, with 17 bases between. CDR3 DNA sequence: TGTGCCAGCAGTCCAGACACGGGATTGGGAGCTTTCTTT. As protein: CASSPDTGLGAFF.

The CDR3 nucleotides are TGTGCCACCAGCAGAGATCGCACTAGCGGGAGAAACACCGGGGAGCTGTTTTTT. It translates to CATSRDRTSGRNTGELFF. The chain employs TRBV15 and TRBJ2-2, with 11 nucleotides matching TRBD2. Germline values: CDR1 LNHNV, CDR2 YYDKDF (reference sequence). The J segment lost 2 bases and the V segment lost 0 bases, leaving 5 bases of the junction unmatched. The CDR3 has 18 amino acids.

V is TRBV20-1 and J is TRBJ1-1, with TRBD1 matching over 7 bases. Looked up from germline, CDR1 is DFQATT and CDR2 is SNEGSKA (reference sequence). This CDR3 contains 11 residues. The chain's CDR3 is CSGQQNTEAFF. Here the CDR3 DNA reads TGCTCGGGACAGCAAAACACTGAAGCTTTCTTT.

This rearrangement joins TRBV18 to TRBJ1-4; 8 bases agree with TRBD1. Looked up from germline, CDR1 is KGHSH and CDR2 is LQKENI. This CDR3 is built from 14 residues. V lost 3 bases, J lost 7 bases, and 4 bases stayed unmatched. The CDR3 nucleotides read TGTGCCAGCTCACCCAGGGGGCGTGGTGAAAAACTGTTTTTT. It codes for CASSPRGRGEKLFF.

V and J are TRBV29-1 and TRBJ2-5; 10 bases fit TRBD2. Germline V gene lookup returns CDR1 SQVTM and CDR2 ANQGSEA. There are 13 residues in the CDR3. Trimming removed 1 base from V and 4 bases from J; junction bases left unmatched: 0. CDR3 sequence (DNA): TGCAGCGTTGAAGCTAGCGGGAGAGAGACCCAGTACTTC. Translation: CSVEASGRETQYF.

The chain joins TRBV7-2 to TRBJ2-2; TRBD1 aligns across 9 bases. The CDR3 loop spans 16 amino acids. Germline values: CDR1 SGHTA, CDR2 FQGNSA. Trimming cost V 1 base and J 4 bases; bases outside gene matches: 4. CDR3 nucleotide sequence: TGTGCCAGCAGCTTAGGGGAGACAGGGGGCACCGGGGAGCTGTTTTTT. Protein product: CASSLGETGGTGELFF.

The genes are TRBV5-7 and TRBJ1-2; a possible D gene is TRBD1 (6 bases). TRBV5-7 is treated as an ORF (open reading frame) with a function not yet certain. The V gene lost 4 bases and the J gene lost 4 bases, with 14 bases spanning the gap. The CDR3 is made up of 14 amino acids. The chain's CDR3 is CASSPPGQPYGYTF. The CDR3 region has the DNA TGTGCCAGCAGCCCCCCCGGACAGCCCTATGGCTACACCTTC.

V is TRBV10-2 and J is TRBJ1-5; 7 bases align to TRBD1. The junction had 15 bases not matched to a gene; V was cut back by 8 bases and J by 5 bases. CDR1 is WSHSY and CDR2 is SAAADI in the germline V gene. The CDR3 has 16 amino acids. The chain's CDR3 is CASSGTTGMRDQPQHF. The CDR3 DNA is TGCGCCAGCTCCGGGACGACAGGGATGCGCGATCAGCCCCAGCATTTT.

The chain couples TRBV7-9 to TRBJ2-7; 13 nucleotides align to TRBD2. The CDR3 extends over 16 amino acids. CDR1 and CDR2 from the germline V gene are SEHNR and FQNEAQ (reference sequence). Germline trimming cut 6 bases from V and 3 bases from J; bases unmatched to any gene: 8. The CDR3 DNA sequence: TGTGCCAGCAGACCGGGACTAGCGGGATTGGGCTACGAGCAGTACTTC. Encoded protein: CASRPGLAGLGYEQYF.

V gene TRBV4-2 combines with J gene TRBJ1-4; perhaps TRBD1 as D (6 bases). Germline V CDR1 and CDR2: LGHNA, YNFKEQ. The CDR3 runs 12 residues. Trimming pared 3 bases from V and 15 bases from J, leaving 14 bases between. The CDR3 reads CASSHQQGIMFF. The CDR3 coding sequence is TGTGCCAGCAGCCACCAACAGGGAATAATGTTTTTT.